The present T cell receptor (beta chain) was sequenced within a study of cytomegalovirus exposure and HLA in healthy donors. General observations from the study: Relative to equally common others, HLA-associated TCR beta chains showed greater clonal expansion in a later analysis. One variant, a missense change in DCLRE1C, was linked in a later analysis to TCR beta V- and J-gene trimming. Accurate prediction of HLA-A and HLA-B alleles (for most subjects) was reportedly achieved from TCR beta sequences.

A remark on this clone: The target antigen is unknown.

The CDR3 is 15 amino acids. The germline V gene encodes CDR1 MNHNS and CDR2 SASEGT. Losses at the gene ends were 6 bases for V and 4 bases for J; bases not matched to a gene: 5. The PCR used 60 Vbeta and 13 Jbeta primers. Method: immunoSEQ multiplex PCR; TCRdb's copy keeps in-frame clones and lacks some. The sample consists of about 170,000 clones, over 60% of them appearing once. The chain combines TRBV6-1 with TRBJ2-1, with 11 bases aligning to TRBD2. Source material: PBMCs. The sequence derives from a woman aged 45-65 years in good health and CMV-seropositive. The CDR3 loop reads CASRVAGGLYNEQFF. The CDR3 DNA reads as TGTGCCAGCAGGGTAGCGGGAGGGTTGTACAATGAGCAGTTCTTC.